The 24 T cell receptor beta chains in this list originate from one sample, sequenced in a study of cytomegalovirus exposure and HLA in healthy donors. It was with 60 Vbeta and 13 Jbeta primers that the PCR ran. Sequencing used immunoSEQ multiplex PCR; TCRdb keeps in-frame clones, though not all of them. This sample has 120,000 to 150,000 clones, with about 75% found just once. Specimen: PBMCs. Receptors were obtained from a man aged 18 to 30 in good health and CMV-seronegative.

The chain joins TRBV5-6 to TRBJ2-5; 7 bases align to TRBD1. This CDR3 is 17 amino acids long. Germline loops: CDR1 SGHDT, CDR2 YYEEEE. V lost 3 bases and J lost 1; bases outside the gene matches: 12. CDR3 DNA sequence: TGTGCCAGCAGCTCGAGAGGGACAGTGGGAAGCCAAGAGACCCAGTACTTC. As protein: CASSSRGTVGSQETQYF.

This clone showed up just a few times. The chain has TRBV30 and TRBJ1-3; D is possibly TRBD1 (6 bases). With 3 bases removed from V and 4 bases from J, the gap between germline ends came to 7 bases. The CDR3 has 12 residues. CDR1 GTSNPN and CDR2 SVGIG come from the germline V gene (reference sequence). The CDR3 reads CAWSTGGNTIYF. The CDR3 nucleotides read TGTGCCTGGAGCACAGGGGGAAACACCATATATTTT. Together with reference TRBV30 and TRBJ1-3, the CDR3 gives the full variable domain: SQTIHQWPATLVQPVGSPLSLECTVEGTSNPNLYWYRQAAGRGLQLLFYSVGIGQISSEVPQNLSASRPQDRQFILSSKKLLLSDSGFYLCAWSTGGNTIYFGEGSWLTVV.

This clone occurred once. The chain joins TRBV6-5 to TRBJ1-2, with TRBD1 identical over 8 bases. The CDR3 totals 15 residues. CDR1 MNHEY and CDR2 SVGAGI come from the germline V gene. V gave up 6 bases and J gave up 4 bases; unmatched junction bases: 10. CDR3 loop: CASSLTGTGGYGYTF. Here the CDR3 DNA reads TGTGCCAGCAGCCTGACCGGGACAGGAGGCTATGGCTACACCTTC.

CDR3 sequence (DNA): TGTGCCAGCAGCCGGGGGGGTGAGGGCGGGGACGCAGATACGCAGTATTTT. It translates to CASSRGGEGGDADTQYF. The chain joins TRBV7-9 to TRBJ2-3; 8 bases map to TRBD2. CDR3 length: 17 amino acids. The V gene end was trimmed by 5 bases and the J gene end by 4 bases; junction bases not matched to a gene: 14. Germline values: CDR1 SEHNR, CDR2 FQNEAQ (reference sequence).

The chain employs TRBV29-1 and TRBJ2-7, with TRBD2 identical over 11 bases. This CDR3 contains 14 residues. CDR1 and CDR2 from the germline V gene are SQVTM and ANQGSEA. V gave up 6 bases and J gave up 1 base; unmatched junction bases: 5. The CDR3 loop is CSVPGTSGSYEQYF. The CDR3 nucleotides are TGCAGCGTGCCCGGGACTAGCGGATCCTACGAGCAGTACTTC.

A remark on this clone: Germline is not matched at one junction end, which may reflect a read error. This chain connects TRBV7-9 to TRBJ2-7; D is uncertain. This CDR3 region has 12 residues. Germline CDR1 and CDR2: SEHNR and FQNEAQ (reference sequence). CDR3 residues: CPSSRYTHEQYF. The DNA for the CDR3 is TGTCCCAGCAGCCGATACACCCACGAGCAGTACTTC.

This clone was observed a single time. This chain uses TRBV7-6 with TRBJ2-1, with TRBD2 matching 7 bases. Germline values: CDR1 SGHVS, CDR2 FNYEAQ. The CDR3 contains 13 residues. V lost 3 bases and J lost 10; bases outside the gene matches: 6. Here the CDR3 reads CASSFSLASEQFF. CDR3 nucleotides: TGTGCCAGCAGCTTTTCACTAGCGAGCGAGCAGTTCTTC.

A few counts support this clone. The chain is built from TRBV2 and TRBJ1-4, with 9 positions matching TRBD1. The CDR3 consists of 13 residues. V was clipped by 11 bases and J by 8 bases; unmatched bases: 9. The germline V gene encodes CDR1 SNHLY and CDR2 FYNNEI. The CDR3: CAGKTGGGEKLFF. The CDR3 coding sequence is TGTGCCGGCAAGACAGGGGGAGGGGAAAAACTGTTTTTT.

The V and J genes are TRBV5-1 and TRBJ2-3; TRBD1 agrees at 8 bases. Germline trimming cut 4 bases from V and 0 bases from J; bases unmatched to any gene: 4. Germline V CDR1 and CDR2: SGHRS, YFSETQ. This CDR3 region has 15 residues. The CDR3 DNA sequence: TGCGCCAGCAGCACGGGACAGGCGAGCACAGATACGCAGTATTTT. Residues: CASSTGQASTDTQYF.

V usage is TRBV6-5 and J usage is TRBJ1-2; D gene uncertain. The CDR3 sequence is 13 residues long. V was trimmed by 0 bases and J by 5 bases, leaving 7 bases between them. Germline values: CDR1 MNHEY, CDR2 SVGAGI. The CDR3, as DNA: TGTGCCAGCAGTTACTCGATGCAGTATGGCTACACCTTC. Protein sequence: CASSYSMQYGYTF.

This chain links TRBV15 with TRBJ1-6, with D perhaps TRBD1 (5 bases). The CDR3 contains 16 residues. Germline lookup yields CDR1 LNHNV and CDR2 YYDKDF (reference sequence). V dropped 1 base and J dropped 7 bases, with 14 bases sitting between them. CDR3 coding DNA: TGTGCCACCAGCAGAGGGGTGGGCAGGGTGAATTCACCCCTCCACTTT. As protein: CATSRGVGRVNSPLHF.

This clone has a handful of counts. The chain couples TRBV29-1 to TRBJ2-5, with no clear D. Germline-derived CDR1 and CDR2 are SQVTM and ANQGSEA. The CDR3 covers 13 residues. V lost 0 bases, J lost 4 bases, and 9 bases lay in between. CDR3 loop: CSVEDNSGETQYF. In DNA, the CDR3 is TGCAGCGTTGAAGATAACTCGGGAGAGACCCAGTACTTC. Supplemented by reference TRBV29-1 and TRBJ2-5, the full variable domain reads SAVISQKPSRDICQRGTSLTIQCQVDSQVTMMFWYRQQPGQSLTLIATANQGSEATYESGFVIDKFPISRPNLTFSTLTVSNMSPEDSSIYLCSVEDNSGETQYFGPGTRLLVL.

As DNA, the CDR3 is TGCGCCAGCAGCCTGGGACACGGCTCCTACGAGCAGTACTTC. Protein: CASSLGHGSYEQYF. The chain recombines TRBV5-1 with TRBJ2-7; TRBD1 might be the D (6 bases). The CDR3 sequence is 14 residues long. The V end was cut by 4 bases, the J end by 0 bases, with 11 bases between. Germline V lookup: CDR1 SGHRS, CDR2 YFSETQ.

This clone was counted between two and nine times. As DNA, the CDR3 is TGTGCCAGCTCACCCACGGTGGGAGAGAGGGAGACCCAGTACTTC. Translation: CASSPTVGERETQYF. The chain carries TRBV18 and TRBJ2-5, with a weak D call TRBD2 (5 bases). Germline-derived CDR1 and CDR2 are KGHSH and LQKENI. The V and J ends lost 3 bases and 5 bases respectively, with 16 bases between them. This CDR3 spans 15 amino acids. Drawing the rest from reference TRBV18 and TRBJ2-5, the complete variable domain is NAGVMQNPRHLVRRRGQEARLRCSPMKGHSHVYWYRQLPEEGLKFMVYLQKENIIDESGMPKERFSAEFPKEGPSILRIQQVVRGDSAAYFCASSPTVGERETQYFGPGTRLLVL.

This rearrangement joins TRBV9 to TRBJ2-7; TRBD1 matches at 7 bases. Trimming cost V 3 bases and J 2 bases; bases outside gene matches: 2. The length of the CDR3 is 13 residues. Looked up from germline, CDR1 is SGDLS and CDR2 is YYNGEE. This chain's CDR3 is CASSGGQPYEQYF. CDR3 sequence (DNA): TGTGCCAGCAGCGGGGGACAGCCCTACGAGCAGTACTTC.

CDR3: CASTTGGGKNTEAFF. Here the CDR3 DNA reads TGTGCCAGCACCACGGGCGGGGGCAAGAACACTGAAGCTTTCTTT. The genes are TRBV11-3 and TRBJ1-1; TRBD1 might be the D (6 bases). Germline-derived CDR1 and CDR2 are SGHNT and YENEEA. CDR3 size: 15 residues. V shed 7 bases and J shed 1 base, with 16 bases lying between them.

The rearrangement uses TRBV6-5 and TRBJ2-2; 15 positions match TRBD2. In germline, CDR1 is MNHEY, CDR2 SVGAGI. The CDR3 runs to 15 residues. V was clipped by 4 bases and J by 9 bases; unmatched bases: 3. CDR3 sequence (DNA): TGTGCCAGCAGTTGGACTAGCGGGGGGGCCTGGGAGCTGTTTTTT. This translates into CASSWTSGGAWELFF.

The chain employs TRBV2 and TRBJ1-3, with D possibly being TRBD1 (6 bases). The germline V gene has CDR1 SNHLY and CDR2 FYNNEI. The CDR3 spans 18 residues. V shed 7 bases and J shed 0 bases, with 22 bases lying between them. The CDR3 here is CASNDPKTGMVSGNTIYF. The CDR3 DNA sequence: TGTGCCAGCAATGACCCCAAAACAGGGATGGTCTCTGGAAACACCATATATTTT.

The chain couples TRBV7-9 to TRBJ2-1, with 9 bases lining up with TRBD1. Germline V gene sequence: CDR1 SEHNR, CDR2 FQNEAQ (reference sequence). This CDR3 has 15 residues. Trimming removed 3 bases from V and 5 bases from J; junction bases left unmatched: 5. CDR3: CASSFPGQGNNEQFF. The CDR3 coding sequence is TGTGCCAGCAGCTTCCCGGGACAGGGCAACAATGAGCAGTTCTTC.

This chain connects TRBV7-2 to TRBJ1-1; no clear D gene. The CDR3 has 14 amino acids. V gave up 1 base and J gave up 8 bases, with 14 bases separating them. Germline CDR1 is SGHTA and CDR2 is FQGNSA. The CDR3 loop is CASSLETPGSEAFF. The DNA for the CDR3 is TGTGCCAGCAGCTTAGAGACCCCAGGTTCGGAAGCTTTCTTT.

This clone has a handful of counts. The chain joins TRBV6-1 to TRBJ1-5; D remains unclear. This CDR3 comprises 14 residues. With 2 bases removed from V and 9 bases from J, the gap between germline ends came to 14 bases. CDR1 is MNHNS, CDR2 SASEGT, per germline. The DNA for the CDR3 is TGTGCCAGCAGTGAAATCTTCGGGAGGCGGCCCCAGCATTTT. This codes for CASSEIFGRRPQHF.

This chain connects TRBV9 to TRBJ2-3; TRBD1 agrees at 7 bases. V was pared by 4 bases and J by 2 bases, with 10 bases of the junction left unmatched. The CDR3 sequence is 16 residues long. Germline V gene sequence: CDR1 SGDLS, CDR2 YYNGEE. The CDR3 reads CASSYYRDSTTDTQYF. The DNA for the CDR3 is TGTGCCAGCAGCTATTACAGGGACAGTACCACAGATACGCAGTATTTT.

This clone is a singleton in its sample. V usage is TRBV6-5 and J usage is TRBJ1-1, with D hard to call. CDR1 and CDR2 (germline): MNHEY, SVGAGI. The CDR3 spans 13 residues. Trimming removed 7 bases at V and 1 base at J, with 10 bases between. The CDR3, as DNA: TGTGCCAGCACTCGTAACTCGAACACTGAAGCTTTCTTT. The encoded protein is CASTRNSNTEAFF.

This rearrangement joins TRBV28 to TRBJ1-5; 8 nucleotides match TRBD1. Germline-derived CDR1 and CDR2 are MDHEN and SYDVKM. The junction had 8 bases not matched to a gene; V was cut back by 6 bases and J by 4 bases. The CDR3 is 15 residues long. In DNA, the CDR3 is TGTGCCAGCAGCCATACAGGGGGAAGGAATCAGCCCCAGCATTTT. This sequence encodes CASSHTGGRNQPQHF. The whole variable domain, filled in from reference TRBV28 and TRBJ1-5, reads DVKVTQSSRYLVKRTGEKVFLECVQDMDHENMFWYRQDPGLGLRLIYFSYDVKMKEKGDIPEGYSVSREKKERFSLILESASTNQTSMYLCASSHTGGRNQPQHFGDGTRLSIL.